This TCR beta chain was identified during a study of early T cells in non-severe SARS-CoV-2 infection. Attachment of unique molecular identifiers to individual cDNA molecules was performed. TCRdb ran MiXCR on the 5' RACE reads and lists one entry per CDR3 protein. This table has roughly 72,000 distinct CDR3 sequences, around 12% appearing once. This clonotype has a handful of counts. The CDR3 sequence is 16 residues long. Germline V gives CDR1 SGHAT, CDR2 FQNNGV. The junction had 9 bases not matched to a gene; V was cut back by 5 bases and J by 5 bases. The sequencing used whole blood, collected at baseline. The source is an adult who was a healthcare worker with PCR-confirmed SARS-CoV-2 infection or an uninfected control (not recorded which). The rearrangement joins TRBV11-2 to TRBJ2-5; 12 nucleotides line up with TRBD1. The CDR3 loop is CASSEGQGAVSETQYF. CDR3 bases: TGTGCCAGCAGCGAGGGACAGGGGGCAGTCTCGGAGACCCAGTACTTC.